This TCR beta chain derives from a study of shared clonotypes between healthy human individuals. General study points: Researchers sampled only blood; tissue repertoires likely differ.

The CDR3 is 14 amino acids. Per germline, CDR1 SGHRS and CDR2 YFSETQ. The V gene end was trimmed by 4 bases and the J gene end by 8 bases; junction bases not matched to a gene: 11. When replicate PCRs were run on unsorted PBMC, they used around 290 ng DNA, 30,000 to 35,000 T cell genomes. Sequencing on ten immunoSEQ deep assay plates was performed for unsorted PBMC DNA. Sequencing used immunoSEQ multiplex PCR; TCRdb keeps in-frame clones, though not all of them. The top ten clones hold 13% of a sample with around 450,000 clones, around 79% of them seen once. A note on this clone: Its specificity is unknown.

The sample comprised PBMCs. This chain links TRBV5-1 with TRBJ1-2; TRBD1 matches 7 bases. The receptor's source is a middle-aged woman in good health. Some clones in this sample may be carry-over from other donors' samples. The CDR3 is CASSVQGRREGYTF. The CDR3 DNA sequence: TGCGCCAGCAGCGTACAGGGGAGACGGGAAGGCTACACCTTC.